What follows are 20 T cell receptor beta chains derived from one specimen sequenced in a study of cytomegalovirus exposure and HLA in healthy donors. PCR employed 60 Vbeta and 13 Jbeta primers. Assay used: immunoSEQ multiplex PCR; TCRdb lists only in-frame clones, some missing. This sample has 150,000 or so clones, with about 85% found just once. The sequencing sample was made of PBMCs. These receptors were obtained from a man aged 50-59 years in good health and CMV-seropositive.

The chain couples TRBV5-1 to TRBJ1-2; D is perhaps TRBD1 (6 bases). The CDR3 totals 14 residues. Germline V gives CDR1 SGHRS, CDR2 YFSETQ. Trimming left V 5 bases short and J 6 bases short, with 17 bases between. CDR3 amino acids: CASSLGHLIHGYTF. Here the CDR3 DNA reads TGCGCCAGCAGTCTGGGACACCTTATCCATGGCTACACCTTC.

This chain uses TRBV28 with TRBJ2-1; the D gene is possibly TRBD1 (5 bases). The ends were cut back, 5 bases at V and 7 bases at J, with 21 bases in the middle. This CDR3 comprises 16 residues. CDR1 MDHEN and CDR2 SYDVKM come from the germline V gene. The chain's CDR3 is CASSLGGRAVVNEQFF. As DNA, the CDR3 is TGTGCCAGCAGTCTTGGCGGCAGGGCGGTCGTGAATGAGCAGTTCTTC.

The chain has TRBV4-1 and TRBJ2-5, with D possibly TRBD2 on 5 matching bases. Trimming took 4 bases from V and 1 from J, leaving 7 bases between them. CDR3 length equals 13 residues. The germline V gene has CDR1 MGHRA and CDR2 YSYEKL. CDR3 loop: CASSRLLQETQYF. The CDR3 DNA is TGCGCCAGCAGCCGACTACTCCAAGAGACCCAGTACTTC.

V gene TRBV7-9 combines with J gene TRBJ1-1; D call uncertain. The CDR3 is 12 amino acids. From germline, CDR1 is SEHNR and CDR2 FQNEAQ (reference sequence). V was pared by 1 base and J by 5 bases, with 5 bases between. CDR3 nucleotide sequence: TGTGCCAGCAGCTTAGGGGAGACTGAAGCTTTCTTT. Protein product: CASSLGETEAFF.

The V and J genes are TRBV7-3 and TRBJ1-1; 7 nucleotides agree with TRBD1. The CDR3 extends over 13 amino acids. CDR1 is SGHTA and CDR2 is FQGTGA in the germline V gene. Losses at the gene ends were 4 bases for V and 5 bases for J; bases not matched to a gene: 4. CDR3 loop: CASSSQQGTEAFF. CDR3 DNA sequence: TGTGCCAGCAGCTCCCAACAGGGGACTGAAGCTTTCTTT.

This chain uses TRBV28 with TRBJ1-1; 7 bases agree with TRBD1. Germline V gene data show CDR1 as MDHEN and CDR2 as SYDVKM. Trimming removed 6 bases from V and 3 bases from J; junction bases left unmatched: 7. The CDR3 has 14 amino acids. This chain's CDR3 is CASRTYDRDTEAFF. The CDR3 DNA is TGTGCCAGCAGGACCTACGACAGGGACACTGAAGCTTTCTTT.

J is TRBJ2-7 and V is TRBV10-3, with 10 bases fitting TRBD2. CDR1 is ENHRY, CDR2 SYGVKD, per germline. The V gene end was trimmed by 2 bases and the J gene end by 6 bases; junction bases not matched to a gene: 4. CDR3 length: 14 residues. CDR3 loop: CAISELAGVGEQYF. CDR3 coding DNA: TGTGCCATCAGTGAGCTAGCGGGAGTGGGCGAGCAGTACTTC.

The V and J genes are TRBV28 and TRBJ2-5, with TRBD2 as a possible D gene (6 bases). The CDR3 runs to 16 residues. In germline, CDR1 is MDHEN, CDR2 SYDVKM. With 3 bases removed from V and 3 bases from J, the gap between germline ends came to 17 bases. As DNA, the CDR3 is TGTGCCAGCAGTTTCTCAGGTGCGGGGATGGAAGAGACCCAGTACTTC. This sequence encodes CASSFSGAGMEETQYF.

The chain joins TRBV4-1 to TRBJ1-4, with 7 nucleotides matching TRBD1. Germline CDR1 reads MGHRA; CDR2 reads YSYEKL. The CDR3 runs 14 residues. The V and J ends lost 1 base and 4 bases, in that order; junction bases with no gene match: 0. CDR3 loop: CASSQGDSNEKLFF. In nucleotides, the CDR3 is TGCGCCAGCAGCCAAGGGGACAGTAATGAAAAACTGTTTTTT.

The chain uses TRBV7-2 and TRBJ1-1; 8 positions agree with TRBD1. The CDR3 is made up of 15 amino acids. Germline CDR1 is SGHTA and CDR2 is FQGNSA. V was pared by 4 bases and J by 1 base, with 5 bases of the junction left unmatched. The CDR3 is CASSSRQGRNTEAFF. The CDR3 DNA sequence: TGTGCCAGCAGCTCCCGACAGGGGAGGAACACTGAAGCTTTCTTT. Looking up the rest from reference TRBV7-2 and TRBJ1-1 gives the full variable domain: GAGVSQSPSNKVTEKGKDVELRCDPISGHTALYWYRQSLGQGLEFLIYFQGNSAPDKSGLPSDRFSAERTGGSVSTLTIQRTQQEDSAVYLCASSSRQGRNTEAFFGQGTRLTVV.

The chain carries TRBV11-2 and TRBJ2-5; perhaps TRBD1 as D (6 bases). The V gene lost 1 base and the J gene lost 4 bases, with 16 bases spanning the gap. Germline V gene data show CDR1 as SGHAT and CDR2 as FQNNGV. The CDR3 length is 16 residues. The DNA for the CDR3 is TGTGCCAGCAGCTTAGCCCTGGGGGCAGACCGAGAGACCCAGTACTTC. This translates into CASSLALGADRETQYF.

The chain recombines TRBV2 with TRBJ1-6; 8 positions match TRBD1. The CDR3 has 13 residues. The V segment lost 6 bases and the J segment 7 bases; nucleotides outside the gene matches: 2. Germline loops: CDR1 SNHLY, CDR2 FYNNEI. CDR3 protein: CASRTGENSPLHF. The CDR3 DNA reads TGTGCCAGCAGGACAGGGGAAAATTCACCCCTCCACTTT. Full variable domain (missing parts from reference TRBV2 and TRBJ1-6): EPEVTQTPSHQVTQMGQEVILRCVPISNHLYFYWYRQILGQKVEFLVSFYNNEISEKSEIFDDQFSVERPDGSNFTLKIRSTKLEDSAMYFCASRTGENSPLHFGNGTRLTVT.

The chain joins TRBV4-1 to TRBJ1-4; tentative D call: TRBD1 (6 bases). CDR1 and CDR2 (germline): MGHRA, YSYEKL. The ends were cut back, 3 bases at V and 6 bases at J, with 14 bases in the middle. This CDR3 comprises 15 residues. This CDR3 is CASSQRGGRDEKLFF. CDR3 nucleotide sequence: TGCGCCAGCAGCCAGAGGGGGGGGCGCGATGAAAAACTGTTTTTT.

V usage is TRBV11-1 and J usage is TRBJ2-7, with TRBD2 matching over 11 bases. From germline, CDR1 is SGHAT and CDR2 FQDESV (reference sequence). This CDR3 comprises 15 residues. The trim removed 4 bases at V and 2 bases at J, leaving 4 bases unmatched. CDR3 sequence: CASSSPTSGAYEQYF. As DNA, the CDR3 is TGTGCCAGCAGCTCCCCGACTAGCGGGGCCTACGAGCAGTACTTC.

The chain employs TRBV5-4 and TRBJ1-3; no clear D. Germline V gene sequence: CDR1 SGHNT, CDR2 YYREEE (reference sequence). The CDR3 totals 14 residues. The V gene lost 1 base and the J gene lost 1 base, with 6 bases spanning the gap. The CDR3 protein is CASSLRGSGNTIYF. CDR3 DNA: TGTGCCAGCAGCTTGAGAGGGTCTGGAAACACCATATATTTT.

This clone was detected a few times. The chain recombines TRBV6-1 with TRBJ1-2; D is ambiguous. CDR3 length: 12 residues. CDR1 MNHNS and CDR2 SASEGT come from the germline V gene. The V end lost 4 bases, the J end lost 5 bases, and 8 bases lay between the germline ends. CDR3 sequence: CASSVTWYGYTF. The DNA of the CDR3 is TGTGCCAGCAGTGTGACTTGGTATGGCTACACCTTC.

The chain has TRBV11-2 and TRBJ1-1; 7 bases align to TRBD1. The CDR3 totals 16 residues. Trimming took 5 bases from V and 1 from J; bases not matched to a gene: 10. Germline CDR1 SGHAT, CDR2 FQNNGV. The CDR3 DNA reads TGTGCCAGCAGCAGTGGGACAGCGATCCCGAACACTGAAGCTTTCTTT. Its translation is CASSSGTAIPNTEAFF.

This rearrangement joins TRBV27 to TRBJ2-7, with a possible D match to TRBD1 (5 bases). Germline V gives CDR1 MNHEY, CDR2 SMNVEV (reference sequence). This CDR3 comprises 15 residues. Trimming took off 0 bases at V and 5 bases at J, with 14 bases between the two ends. The DNA for the CDR3 is TGTGCCAGCAGTTTATCGCCAGGGCACACTCACGAGCAGTACTTC. It encodes CASSLSPGHTHEQYF.

The rearrangement uses TRBV30 and TRBJ1-2; maybe TRBD1 (5 bases). CDR3 length: 17 amino acids. The germline gives CDR1 GTSNPN, CDR2 SVGIG (reference sequence). The V end lost 0 bases, the J end lost 0 bases, and 17 bases lay between the germline ends. The CDR3 region has the DNA TGTGCCTGGAGTGTATTGGTGGTGAAAGGGGCTAACTATGGCTACACCTTC. Its translation is CAWSVLVVKGANYGYTF. Combining the CDR3 with reference TRBV30 and TRBJ1-2 gives the whole variable domain SQTIHQWPATLVQPVGSPLSLECTVEGTSNPNLYWYRQAAGRGLQLLFYSVGIGQISSEVPQNLSASRPQDRQFILSSKKLLLSDSGFYLCAWSVLVVKGANYGYTFGSGTRLTVV.

The CDR3 bases are TGTGCCAGCAGTAGTCTAGCGGGGGGGCGCGATGAGCAGTTCTTC. The encoded protein is CASSSLAGGRDEQFF. V is TRBV6-1 and J is TRBJ2-1, with 12 nucleotides matching TRBD2. V shed 5 bases and J 8 bases; nucleotides not matched to a gene: 7. Germline loops: CDR1 MNHNS, CDR2 SASEGT. The CDR3 length is 15 residues.